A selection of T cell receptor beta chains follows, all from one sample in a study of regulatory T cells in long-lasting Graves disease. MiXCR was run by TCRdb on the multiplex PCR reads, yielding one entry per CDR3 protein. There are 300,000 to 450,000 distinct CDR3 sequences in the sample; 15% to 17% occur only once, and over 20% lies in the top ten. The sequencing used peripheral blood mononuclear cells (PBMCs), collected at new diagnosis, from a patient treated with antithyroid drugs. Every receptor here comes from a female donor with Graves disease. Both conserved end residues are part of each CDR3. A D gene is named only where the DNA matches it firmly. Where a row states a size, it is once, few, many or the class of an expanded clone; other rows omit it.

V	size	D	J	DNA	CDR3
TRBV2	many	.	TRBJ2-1	TGTGCCAGCAGTGAATCGGCTAGCGTCAATGAGCAGTTCTTC	CASSESASVNEQFF
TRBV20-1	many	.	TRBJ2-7	TGCAGTGCCCACTCCGGCAACTCCTACGAGCAGTACTTC	CSAHSGNSYEQYF
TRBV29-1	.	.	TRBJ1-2	TGCAGCGCCTCAATACAGGGTAACTATGGCTACACCTTC	CSASIQGNYGYTF
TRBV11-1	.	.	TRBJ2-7	TGTGCCAGCAGCTTAGCCCGGGGAATCGAGGAGCAGTACTTC	CASSLARGIEEQYF
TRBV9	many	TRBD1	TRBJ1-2	TGTGCCAGCAGCGTAGCTCGAAGCGTGGCAGGGGGACGTGGCTACACCTTC	CASSVARSVAGGRGYTF
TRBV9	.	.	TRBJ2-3	TGTGCCAGCGGGCTAGCGACGAGGGCAGATACGCAGTATTTT	CASGLATRADTQYF
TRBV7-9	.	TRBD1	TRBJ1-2	TGTGCCAGCAGCATGACAGGGCTCTATGGCTACACCTTC	CASSMTGLYGYTF
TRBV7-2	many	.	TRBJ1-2	TGTGCCAGCAGCTTAAGCACAGGTTCCGGCTACACCTTC	CASSLSTGSGYTF
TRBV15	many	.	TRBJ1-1	TGTGCCACCAGCAGAGATACCGGGGGGGGCACTGAAGCTTTCTTT	CATSRDTGGGTEAFF
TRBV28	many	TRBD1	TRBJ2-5	TGTGCCAGCAGTCCTGTCCGGGACAGCATTTACGCAGAGACCCAGTACTTC	CASSPVRDSIYAETQYF
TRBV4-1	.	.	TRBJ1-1	TGCGCCAGCAGCCAACCCTCGGGGAGAGCTGAAGCTTTCTTT	CASSQPSGRAEAFF
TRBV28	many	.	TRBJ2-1	TGTGCCAGCAGTTCCACAGGTCCGGGGCCCTACAATGAGCAGTTCTTC	CASSSTGPGPYNEQFF
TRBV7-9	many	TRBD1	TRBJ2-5	TGTGCCAGCAGCGCCCCGCCCGGACAGGAGAAAGAGACCCAGTACTTC	CASSAPPGQEKETQYF
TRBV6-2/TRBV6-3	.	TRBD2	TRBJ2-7	TGTGCCAGCAGAAATCCGGGACTAGCGGGAAACGAGCAGTACTTC	CASRNPGLAGNEQYF
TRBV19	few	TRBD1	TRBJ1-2	TGTGCCAGTAGTCTCCCCCCGACAGGGAACTATGGCTACACCTTC	CASSLPPTGNYGYTF
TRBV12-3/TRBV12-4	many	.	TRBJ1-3	TGTGCCAGCAGTTTGCGTAACACCATATATTTT	CASSLRNTIYF
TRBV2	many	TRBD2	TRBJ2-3	TGTGCCAGCAGTGATACTGGACTAGCGGGCACAGATACGCAGTATTTT	CASSDTGLAGTDTQYF
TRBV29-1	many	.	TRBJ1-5	TGCAGCGTTAGAACAGATAGCAATCAGCCCCAGCATTTT	CSVRTDSNQPQHF
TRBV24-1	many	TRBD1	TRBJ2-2	TGTGCCACCAGTGACGAGACCCAGTACAGGGGGCGGAACACCGGGGAGCTGTTTTTT	CATSDETQYRGRNTGELFF
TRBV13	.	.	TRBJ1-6	TGTGCCAGCAGCCCCCGGGGAAGGGCAGGATTTTATTCACCCCTCCACTTT	CASSPRGRAGFYSPLHF
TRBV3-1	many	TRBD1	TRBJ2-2	TGTGCCAGTCTGGGGACAGGGGAAACCGGGGAGCTGTTTTTT	CASLGTGETGELFF
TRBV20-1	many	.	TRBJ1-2	TGCAGTGCTAGAGAACAGGCTGCGAACGGCTACACCTTC	CSAREQAANGYTF
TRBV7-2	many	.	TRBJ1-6	TGTGCCAGCAGCTTAGCGGGTGGCTCCTATAATTCACCCCTCCACTTT	CASSLAGGSYNSPLHF
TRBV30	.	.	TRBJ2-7	TGTGCCTGGACCCGACCCCCCTGCGACCAGTACTTC	CAWTRPPCDQYF
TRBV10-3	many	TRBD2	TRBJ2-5	TGTGCCATCAGTGGACTAGCGGGGACGGGGGAGACCCAGTACTTC	CAISGLAGTGETQYF
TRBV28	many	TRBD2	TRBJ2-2	TGTGCCAGCACCGTCCCGGGGGGAACCGGGGAGCTGTTTTTT	CASTVPGGTGELFF
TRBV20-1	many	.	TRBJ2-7	TGCAGTGCTAGGGACTTCCCGGCCTACGAGCAGTACTTC	CSARDFPAYEQYF
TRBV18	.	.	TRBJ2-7	TGTGCCAGCTCACCACCGGGCAGGGAAGGGAACGAGCAGTACTTC	CASSPPGREGNEQYF
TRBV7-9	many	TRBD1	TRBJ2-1	TGTGCCAGCAGCGTTCTGCGGGACAGGGTAAATGAGCAGTTCTTC	CASSVLRDRVNEQFF
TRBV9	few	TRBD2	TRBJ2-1	TGTGCCAGCAGCGATCGACTAGCGGGGGGGACCTCCTACAATGAGCAGTTCTTC	CASSDRLAGGTSYNEQFF
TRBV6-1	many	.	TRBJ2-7	TGTGCCAGCAGGAGAACAGGGATATGGCCCTACGAGCAGTACTTC	CASRRTGIWPYEQYF
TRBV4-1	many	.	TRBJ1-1	TGCGCCAGCAGCCAGCGGGGGGCGGACACTGAAGCTTTCTTT	CASSQRGADTEAFF
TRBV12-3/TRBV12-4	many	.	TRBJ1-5	TGTGCCAGCAGTTCGGGACGGGGGCAGGGGAATCAGCCCCAGCATTTT	CASSSGRGQGNQPQHF
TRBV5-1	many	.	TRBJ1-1	TGCGCCAGCAGCTTGGCCCGGAGGGACACTGAAGCTTTCTTT	CASSLARRDTEAFF
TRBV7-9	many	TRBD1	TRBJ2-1	TGTGCCAGCAGCTTAAGATCGGGACAGGGGCTCAATGAGCAGTTCTTC	CASSLRSGQGLNEQFF
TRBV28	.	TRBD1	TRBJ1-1	TGTGCCAGCAAACGGGACAGGGGAGGCACTGAAGCTTTCTTT	CASKRDRGGTEAFF
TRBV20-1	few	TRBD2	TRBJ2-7	TGCAGTGCTAGACATCAGCGGGGGGGCGACTACGAGCAGTACTTC	CSARHQRGGDYEQYF
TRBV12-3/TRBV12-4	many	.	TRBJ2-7	TGTGCCAGCAGGGATAGCGGTCGGCTTACCTACGAGCAGTACTTC	CASRDSGRLTYEQYF
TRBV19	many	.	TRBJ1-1	TGTGCCAGACCTCCGAGAACCGTGAACACTGAAGCTTTCTTT	CARPPRTVNTEAFF
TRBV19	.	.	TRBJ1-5	TGTGCCAGTAGTATCACGCGCAATCAGCCCCAGCATTTT	CASSITRNQPQHF
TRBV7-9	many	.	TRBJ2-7	TGTGCCAGCAGCTTGAACGGTGAAACGTTCTACGAGCAGTACTTC	CASSLNGETFYEQYF
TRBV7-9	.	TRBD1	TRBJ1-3	TGTGCCAGCAGCGGGGACAGGGCCGGAAACACCATATATTTT	CASSGDRAGNTIYF
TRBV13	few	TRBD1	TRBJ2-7	TGTGCCAGCAGCCAAGAGAGGACAGGGGGGGACTACGAGCAGTACTTC	CASSQERTGGDYEQYF
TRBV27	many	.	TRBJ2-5	TGTGCCAGCAGTTCTCGCTTAGGGACGGAGACCCAGTACTTC	CASSSRLGTETQYF
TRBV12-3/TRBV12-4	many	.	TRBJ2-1	TGTGCCAGCAGTTTCTACACAAATGAGCAGTTCTTC	CASSFYTNEQFF
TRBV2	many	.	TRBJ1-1	TGTGCCAGCACCAATGCGCGAGGTGCTGAAGCTTTCTTT	CASTNARGAEAFF
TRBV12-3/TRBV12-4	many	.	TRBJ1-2	TGTGCCAGCAGTCCTAACAACTATGGCTACACCTTC	CASSPNNYGYTF
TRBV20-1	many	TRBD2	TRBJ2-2	TGCAGTGCTAGAGGTGGATCGGGGGGCGGGGAGCTGTTTTTT	CSARGGSGGGELFF
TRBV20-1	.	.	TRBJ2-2	TGCAGTGCTAGAGATCTCGGGCTTTACACCGGGGAGCTGTTTTTT	CSARDLGLYTGELFF
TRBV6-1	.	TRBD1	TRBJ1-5	TGTGCCAGCAGTGATCCAATCCGGGACAGCCGAAATCAGCCCCAGCATTTT	CASSDPIRDSRNQPQHF
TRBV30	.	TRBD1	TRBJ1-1	TGTGCCTGGAGTGTACGTTCTTGGGACAGGGGCCTCGGGGCTTTCTTT	CAWSVRSWDRGLGAFF
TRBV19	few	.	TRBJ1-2	TGTGCCAGTAGTGACGCAGCGAACGCAGGCTATGGCTACACCTTC	CASSDAANAGYGYTF